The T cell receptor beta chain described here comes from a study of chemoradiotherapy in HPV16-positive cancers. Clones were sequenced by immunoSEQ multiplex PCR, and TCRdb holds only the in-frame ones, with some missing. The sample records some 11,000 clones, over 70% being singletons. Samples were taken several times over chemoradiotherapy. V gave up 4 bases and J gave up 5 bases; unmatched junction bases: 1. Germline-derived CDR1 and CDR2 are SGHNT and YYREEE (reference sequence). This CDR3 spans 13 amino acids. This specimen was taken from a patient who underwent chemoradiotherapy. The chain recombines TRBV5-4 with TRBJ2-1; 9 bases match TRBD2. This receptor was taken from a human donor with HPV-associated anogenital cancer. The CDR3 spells CASSQRGDNEQFF. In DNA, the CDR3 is TGTGCCAGCAGCCAGCGGGGGGACAATGAGCAGTTCTTC.